The sequence of this T cell receptor beta chain was determined in a study of vaccination effects on CD4 cells after COVID-19. Background on the study: Samples came from a couple of convalescent patients 16 days and one week before vaccination.

Generated by immunoSEQ multiplex PCR, the TCRdb table keeps only in-frame clones and is missing some. The repertoire holds about 26,000 clones, with about 80% as singletons. As to this clone: The antigen remains undetermined.

The ViraFEST assay expanded antigen-specific CD4+ T cells with viral peptide pools before sequencing. Cultured cells yielded isolated CD4+ T cells after around 10 days. The person had a PCR-confirmed SARS-CoV-2 infection during March to December 2020. The clonotype originates from a human donor who had a prior SARS-CoV-2 infection. The sample was CD4+ T cells from PBMCs cultured with HCoV-NL63 spike peptides, taken before COVID-19 vaccination.

The CDR3, as DNA: TGTGCCAGCAGCTTAGGACTAGCGGGAGGGCAATACGAGCAGTACTTC. Translating it yields CASSLGLAGGQYEQYF. The gene calls are TRBV7-9 and TRBJ2-7, with TRBD2 identical over 14 bases. The CDR3 is made up of 16 amino acids. Germline lookup yields CDR1 SEHNR and CDR2 FQNEAQ (reference sequence). The V gene end was trimmed by 1 base and the J gene end by 4 bases; junction bases not matched to a gene: 3.